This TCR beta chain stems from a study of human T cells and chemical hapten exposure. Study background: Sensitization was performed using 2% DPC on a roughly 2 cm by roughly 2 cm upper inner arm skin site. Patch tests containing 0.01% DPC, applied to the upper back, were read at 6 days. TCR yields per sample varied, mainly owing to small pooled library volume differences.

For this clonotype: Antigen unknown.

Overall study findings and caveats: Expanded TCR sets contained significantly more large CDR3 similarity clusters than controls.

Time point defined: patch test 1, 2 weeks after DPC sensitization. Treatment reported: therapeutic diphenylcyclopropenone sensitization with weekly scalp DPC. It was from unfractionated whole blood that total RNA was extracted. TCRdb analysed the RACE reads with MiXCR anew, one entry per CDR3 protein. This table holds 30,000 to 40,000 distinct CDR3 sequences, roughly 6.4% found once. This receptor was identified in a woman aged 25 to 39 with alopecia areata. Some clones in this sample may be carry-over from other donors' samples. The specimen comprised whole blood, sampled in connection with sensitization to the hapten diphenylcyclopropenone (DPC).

Here the CDR3 DNA reads TGTGCCAGCAGCCAACAAGTGGAGACCCAGTACTTC. It specifies CASSQQVETQYF. V and J are TRBV7-9 and TRBJ2-5; unclear D gene. The germline CDR1 and CDR2 sequences are SEHNR and FQNEAQ (reference sequence). The ends were cut back, 5 bases at V and 5 bases at J, with 9 bases in the middle. CDR3 size: 12 residues.